A single sample is the source of the 25 T cell receptor beta chains below, sequenced in a study of blood T cells in healthy people across ages. A J-beta primer mix and a sample-barcoded 5' primer were used in a second PCR of roughly 6 to 11 cycles. TCRdb reprocessed the 5' RACE reads with MiXCR, giving one entry per CDR3 protein. This table has about 680,000 distinct CDR3 sequences, around 45% appearing once. The specimen sequenced was blood. These receptors all come from a woman in her sixties or seventies in good health.

V usage is TRBV7-2 and J usage is TRBJ2-7; the match to TRBD2 covers 7 bases. The CDR3 contains 18 residues. J gave up 0 bases and V 5 bases, and 16 bases lay outside the gene matches. CDR1 and CDR2 (germline): SGHTA, FQGNSA. The CDR3 here is CASSRTPGLAESSYEQYF. CDR3 bases: TGTGCCAGCAGCCGCACCCCGGGGCTAGCGGAAAGCTCCTACGAGCAGTACTTC.

This clonotype was detected only a few times. This sequence joins TRBV20-1 and TRBJ2-7; D gene ambiguous. The ends were cut back, 0 bases at V and 0 bases at J, with 12 bases in the middle. Germline CDR1 and CDR2: DFQATT and SNEGSKA (reference sequence). The CDR3 has 15 amino acids. The CDR3 bases are TGCAGTGCTAGAGATTGGGAAATTACCTCCTACGAGCAGTACTTC. Its protein product is CSARDWEITSYEQYF.

With regard to this clonotype: At one end, the junction sequence differs from germline, possibly due to a read error. The chain combines TRBV12-3 or TRBV12-4 with TRBJ2-7; 10 bases line up with TRBD1. The CDR3 consists of 15 residues. The CDR3 sequence is CTSSETGTGVYEQYF. In DNA form, the CDR3 reads TGTACCAGCAGTGAGACCGGGACAGGGGTGTACGAGCAGTACTTC.

The gene calls are TRBV7-9 and TRBJ1-1, with 8 nucleotides matching TRBD1. Germline CDR1 reads SEHNR; CDR2 reads FQNEAQ (reference sequence). The CDR3 runs 15 residues. Trimming took 5 bases from V and 7 from J; bases not matched to a gene: 12. CDR3 sequence: CASSAQGALSGEAFF. The CDR3 nucleotides read TGTGCCAGCAGCGCCCAGGGGGCTCTTTCGGGTGAAGCTTTCTTT.

This clonotype was seen many times. The chain couples TRBV29-1 to TRBJ2-1; tentatively, D is TRBD2 (5 bases). This CDR3 is 11 amino acids long. CDR1 and CDR2 from the germline V gene are SQVTM and ANQGSEA. The V end was cut by 3 bases, the J end by 11 bases, with 11 bases between. The CDR3 bases are TGCAGCGTTGAGGAAGAGACTAAGCAGTTCTTC. Protein sequence: CSVEEETKQFF.

The rearrangement joins TRBV6-5 to TRBJ2-1; D remains ambiguous. V shed 10 bases and J shed 8 bases, with 12 bases lying between them. This CDR3 spans 11 amino acids. The V gene's germline CDR1 is MNHEY and CDR2 SVGAGI. CDR3 protein: CATRHFHEQFF. The CDR3 nucleotides are TGTGCCACCAGACACTTTCATGAGCAGTTCTTC.

The gene calls are TRBV30 and TRBJ2-5, with no clear D. V was shortened by 1 base and J by 3 bases, with 9 bases between the two germline ends. The length of the CDR3 is 13 residues. Germline lookup yields CDR1 GTSNPN and CDR2 SVGIG (reference sequence). The CDR3 loop is CAWSASVKETQYF. CDR3 bases: TGTGCCTGGAGTGCGTCAGTGAAAGAGACCCAGTACTTC.

The chain has TRBV3-1 and TRBJ2-3, with D hard to call. CDR1 is LGHDT, CDR2 YNNKEL, per germline (reference sequence). The CDR3 runs 14 residues. V was shortened by 6 bases and J by 6 bases, with 16 bases between the two germline ends. CDR3 loop: CASRPGRSPDTQYF. CDR3 sequence (DNA): TGTGCCAGCAGGCCCGGACGAAGCCCCGATACGCAGTATTTT.

There are a few counts of this clonotype. The chain carries TRBV27 and TRBJ2-7; 7 nucleotides align to TRBD2. Trimming took 5 bases from V and 6 from J; bases not matched to a gene: 10. The germline gives CDR1 MNHEY, CDR2 SMNVEV (reference sequence). This CDR3 is 14 amino acids long. In DNA form, the CDR3 reads TGTGCCAGCAGTCAAGCGGGACCAGGAGGCGAGCAGTACTTC. Translated, it gives CASSQAGPGGEQYF.

The V and J genes are TRBV20-1 and TRBJ2-1; D is unresolved. The CDR3 has 9 amino acids. In germline, CDR1 is DFQATT, CDR2 SNEGSKA (reference sequence). Here the CDR3 reads CRPVSEQFF. DNA for the CDR3: TGCAGGCCCGTCAGTGAGCAGTTCTTC.

The rearrangement uses TRBV20-1 and TRBJ2-1; D not certain. The CDR3 runs to 12 residues. V was pared by 2 bases and J by 4 bases, with 6 bases between. Germline CDR1 is DFQATT and CDR2 is SNEGSKA (reference sequence). CDR3 in amino acids: CSARTMYNEQFF. DNA of the CDR3: TGCAGTGCTAGAACAATGTACAATGAGCAGTTCTTC.

This clonotype has ten or more counts. A much more abundant neighbour one base away suggests this may be a read error. V usage is TRBV20-1 and J usage is TRBJ2-5; D perhaps matches TRBD2 (8 bases). Germline V gene lookup returns CDR1 DFQATT and CDR2 SNEGSKA (reference sequence). This CDR3 is built from 15 residues. V gave up 1 base and J gave up 11 bases, with 23 bases separating them. CDR3 sequence reads: CSARVAGQLANEQYF. CDR3 sequence (DNA): TGCAGTGCTAGAGTAGCGGGACAGCTTGCCAATGAGCAGTACTTC.

For the CDR3, the DNA is TGCAGTGCTAGACCGACAGAGGCGGCTGAAGCTTTCTTT. Amino acid sequence: CSARPTEAAEAFF. V is TRBV20-1 and J is TRBJ1-1, with D possibly TRBD1 on 5 matching bases. Trimming removed 2 bases from V and 6 bases from J, with 13 bases in between. The germline V gene has CDR1 DFQATT and CDR2 SNEGSKA (reference sequence). The CDR3 runs 13 residues.

The chain recombines TRBV6-1 with TRBJ1-2, with D perhaps matching TRBD1 (5 bases). The CDR3 is made up of 17 amino acids. Trimming stripped 3 bases from V and 8 bases from J, with 25 bases between. In germline, CDR1 is MNHNS, CDR2 SASEGT. Here the CDR3 reads CASSDLDPPRAHSGYTF. The CDR3 nucleotides read TGTGCCAGCAGTGACTTGGACCCCCCCAGGGCGCATAGCGGCTACACCTTC.

This clonotype was observed a few times. This chain connects TRBV10-3 to TRBJ1-2, with TRBD1 matching 9 bases. This CDR3 has 14 amino acids. V trimming: 5 bases; J trimming: 5 bases; junction bases outside the gene matches: 6. Germline CDR1 reads ENHRY; CDR2 reads SYGVKD. The CDR3 DNA follows: TGTGCCATCAGTAGGGACAGGGCCTTGTATGGCTACACCTTC. This sequence encodes CAISRDRALYGYTF.

The chain combines TRBV28 with TRBJ2-7; 7 bases are shared with TRBD1. The CDR3 covers 17 residues. The J segment lost 1 base and the V segment lost 1 base, leaving 10 bases of the junction unmatched. Germline V gene data show CDR1 as MDHEN and CDR2 as SYDVKM. In nucleotides, the CDR3 is TGTGCCAGCAGTTTATACTCAGGGGGTGCCTCATCCTACGAGCAGTACTTC. This translates into CASSLYSGGASSYEQYF.

V and J are TRBV20-1 and TRBJ2-4; no clear D gene. In germline, CDR1 is DFQATT, CDR2 SNEGSKA (reference sequence). The CDR3 has 12 residues. The V end was cut by 7 bases, the J end by 13 bases, with 20 bases between. CDR3 DNA sequence: TGCAGTGGGAATGGGCGGTCGAGTGAGCAGTACTTC. Amino acids: CSGNGRSSEQYF.

Comment on this clonotype: It may be a read error: a sequence one base away is much more abundant. The chain links TRBV6-1 to TRBJ1-4; D is possibly TRBD1 (5 bases). The CDR3 loop spans 17 amino acids. The V gene lost 6 bases and the J gene lost 3 bases, with 20 bases spanning the gap. Germline V gene lookup returns CDR1 MNHNS and CDR2 SASEGT. The CDR3 sequence: CASSRRPQGVANEKLFF. The CDR3 nucleotides read TGTGCCAGCAGCCGCCGGCCCCAAGGGGTGGCTAATGAAAAACTGTTTTTT.

This clonotype was detected only once. The gene calls are TRBV6-6 and TRBJ2-7; D may be TRBD2 (6 bases). The CDR3 is made up of 14 amino acids. The V and J ends lost 2 bases and 6 bases respectively, with 14 bases between them. CDR1 is MNHNY and CDR2 is SVGAGI in the germline V gene (reference sequence). The CDR3 sequence: CASSYDGGRGEQYF. DNA of the CDR3: TGTGCCAGCAGTTACGACGGGGGTCGGGGCGAGCAGTACTTC.

This sequence joins TRBV3-1 and TRBJ1-2; 9 positions match TRBD1. Germline trimming cut 2 bases from V and 7 bases from J; bases unmatched to any gene: 8. The CDR3 is made up of 15 amino acids. Germline V gene sequence: CDR1 LGHDT, CDR2 YNNKEL (reference sequence). The CDR3 nucleotides read TGTGCCAGCAGCCAACCGGGACAGGGAGTTACTGGCTACACCTTC. Translated, it gives CASSQPGQGVTGYTF.

There are a few counts of this clonotype. The chain couples TRBV28 to TRBJ2-3; D not certain. The germline CDR1 and CDR2 sequences are MDHEN and SYDVKM. The CDR3 consists of 12 residues. V was trimmed by 2 bases and J by 7 bases, leaving 7 bases between them. The CDR3 protein is CASSLPLYTQYF. The CDR3 region has the DNA TGTGCCAGCAGTTTACCTCTGTATACGCAGTATTTT. The complete variable domain, with remaining parts taken from reference TRBV28 and TRBJ2-3, reads DVKVTQSSRYLVKRTGEKVFLECVQDMDHENMFWYRQDPGLGLRLIYFSYDVKMKEKGDIPEGYSVSREKKERFSLILESASTNQTSMYLCASSLPLYTQYFGPGTRLTVL.

The rearrangement uses TRBV12-3 or TRBV12-4 and TRBJ1-2; D unresolved. The CDR3 extends over 14 amino acids. The V gene lost 3 bases and the J gene lost 5 bases, with 13 bases spanning the gap. The CDR3 DNA sequence: TGTGCCAGCAGTTTTCCGGGCAGCCCTTATGGCTACACCTTC. This sequence encodes CASSFPGSPYGYTF.

The gene calls are TRBV7-2 and TRBJ2-1; no clear D gene. The length of the CDR3 is 13 residues. Germline values: CDR1 SGHTA, CDR2 FQGNSA. With 1 base removed from V and 10 bases from J, the gap between germline ends came to 11 bases. CDR3 sequence: CASSLDTAREQFF. The CDR3 DNA is TGTGCCAGCAGCTTAGACACCGCCCGCGAGCAGTTCTTC.

This chain connects TRBV18 to TRBJ2-2; D assignment may be TRBD1 or TRBD2 (5 bases each). In germline, CDR1 is KGHSH, CDR2 LQKENI. With 3 bases removed from V and 0 bases from J, the gap between germline ends came to 14 bases. This CDR3 has 17 residues. CDR3 residues: CASSPPGAASNTGELFF. CDR3 bases: TGTGCCAGCTCACCCCCCGGGGCAGCTTCGAACACCGGGGAGCTGTTTTTT.

This chain connects TRBV29-1 to TRBJ2-7, with TRBD1 matching over 8 bases. Trimming removed 6 bases from V and 0 bases from J; junction bases left unmatched: 4. The CDR3 extends over 13 amino acids. Germline assignment: CDR1 SQVTM and CDR2 ANQGSEA. The CDR3 protein is CSVGQVPSYEQYF. Written as DNA, the CDR3 is TGCAGCGTGGGACAGGTCCCCTCCTACGAGCAGTACTTC.